This T cell receptor (beta chain) comes out of a study of OX40 agonist ivuxolimab in advanced cancers. Germline CDR1 GTSNPN, CDR2 SVGIG (reference sequence). Trimming cost V 3 bases and J 3 bases, with 15 bases left between them. CDR3 length: 15 amino acids. Produced via immunoSEQ multiplex PCR; TCRdb's table is partial and in-frame only. The data hold around 100,000 clones, with 85% to 95% observed a single time. The chain employs TRBV30 and TRBJ2-1; possibly TRBD1 or TRBD2 for D (6 bases each). This TCR came from an adult with an advanced solid tumor such as melanoma, head and neck, liver or kidney cancer. The input for sequencing was CD4+ or CD8+ T cells sorted from blood, taken in a trial of the OX40 agonist ivuxolimab. The CDR3 coding sequence is TGTGCCTGGAGATATACGGGGGCCGTCTACAATGAGCAGTTCTTC. Encoded protein: CAWRYTGAVYNEQFF.